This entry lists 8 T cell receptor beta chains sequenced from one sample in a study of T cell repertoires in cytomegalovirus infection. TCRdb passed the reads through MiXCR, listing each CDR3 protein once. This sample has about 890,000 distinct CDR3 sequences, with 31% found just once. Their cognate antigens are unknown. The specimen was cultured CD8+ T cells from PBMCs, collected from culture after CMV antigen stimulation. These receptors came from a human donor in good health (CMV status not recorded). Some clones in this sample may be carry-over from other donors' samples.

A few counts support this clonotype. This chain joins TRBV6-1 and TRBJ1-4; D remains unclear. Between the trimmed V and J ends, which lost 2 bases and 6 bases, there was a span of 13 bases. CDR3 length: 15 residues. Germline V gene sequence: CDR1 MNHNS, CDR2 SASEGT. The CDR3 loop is CASSETRGYDEKLFF. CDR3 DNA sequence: TGTGCCAGCAGTGAAACCCGGGGATATGATGAAAAACTGTTTTTT.

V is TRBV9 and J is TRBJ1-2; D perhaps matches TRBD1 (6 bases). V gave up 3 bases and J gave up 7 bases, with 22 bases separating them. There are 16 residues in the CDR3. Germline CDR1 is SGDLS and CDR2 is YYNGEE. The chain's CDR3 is CASSAYLLTGTSGYTF. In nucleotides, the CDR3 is TGTGCCAGCAGCGCTTATCTTTTGACCGGGACATCTGGCTACACCTTC.

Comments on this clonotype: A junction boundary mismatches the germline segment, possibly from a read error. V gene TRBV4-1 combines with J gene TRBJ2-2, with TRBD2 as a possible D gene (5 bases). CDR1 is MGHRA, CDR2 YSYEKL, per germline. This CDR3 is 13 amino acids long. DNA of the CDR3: TGCGCCAGCAGCCAAGATCTGGCCGGGGATCTGTTTTTT. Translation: CASSQDLAGDLFF.

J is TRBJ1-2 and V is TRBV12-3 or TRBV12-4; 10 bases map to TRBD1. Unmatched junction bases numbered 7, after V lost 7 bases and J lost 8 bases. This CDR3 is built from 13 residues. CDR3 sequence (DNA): TGTGCCAGCAACCCTGACAGGGGGCAAGGCTACACCTTC. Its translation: CASNPDRGQGYTF.

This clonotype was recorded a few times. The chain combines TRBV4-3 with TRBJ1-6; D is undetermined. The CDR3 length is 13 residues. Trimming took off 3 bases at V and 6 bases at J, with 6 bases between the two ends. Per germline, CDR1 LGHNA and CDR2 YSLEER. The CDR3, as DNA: TGCGCCAGCAGCCAGGCGCTTAATTCACCCCTCCACTTT. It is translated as CASSQALNSPLHF.

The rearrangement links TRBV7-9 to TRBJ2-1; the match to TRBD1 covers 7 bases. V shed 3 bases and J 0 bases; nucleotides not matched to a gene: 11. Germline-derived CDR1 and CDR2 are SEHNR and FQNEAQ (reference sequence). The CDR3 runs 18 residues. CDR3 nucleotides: TGTGCCAGCAGCTTCACAGGGGACCTTATCCGCTCCTACAATGAGCAGTTCTTC. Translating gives CASSFTGDLIRSYNEQFF. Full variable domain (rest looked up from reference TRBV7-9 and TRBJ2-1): DTGVSQNPRHKITKRGQNVTFRCDPISEHNRLYWYRQTLGQGPEFLTYFQNEAQLEKSRLLSDRFSAERPKGSFSTLEIQRTEQGDSAMYLCASSFTGDLIRSYNEQFFGPGTRLTVL.

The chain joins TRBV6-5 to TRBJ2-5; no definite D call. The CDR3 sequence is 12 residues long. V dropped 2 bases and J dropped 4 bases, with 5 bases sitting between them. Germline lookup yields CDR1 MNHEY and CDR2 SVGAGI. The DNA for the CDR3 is TGTGCCAGCAGTTACGGTGCAGAGACCCAGTACTTC. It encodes CASSYGAETQYF.

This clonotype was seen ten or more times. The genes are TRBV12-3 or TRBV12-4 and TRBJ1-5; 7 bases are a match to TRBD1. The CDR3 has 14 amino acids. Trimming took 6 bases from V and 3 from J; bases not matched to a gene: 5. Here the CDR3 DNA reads TGTGCCAGCAGAGAAGGGGGCGTCAATCAGCCCCAGCATTTT. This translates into CASREGGVNQPQHF.